This TCR beta chain was found in a study of response to subunit inactivated influenza vaccine. Study-level findings and limits: It was the authors' suggestion that each seasonal influenza vaccination recruits few new T cells.

V gave up 8 bases and J gave up 11 bases, with 22 bases separating them. CDR3 size: 14 residues. Each CDR3 protein gets one entry after TCRdb re-called the RT-PCR reads with MiXCR. Among 700,000 to 800,000 distinct CDR3 sequences listed, approximately 17% were seen once. This clonotype occurred a few times. The antigen remains unidentified. The clonotype was recovered from a man in his fifties who received an inactivated influenza vaccine. This specimen was PBMCs from blood, taken 4 to 6 days after vaccination. The V gene is TRBV12-3 or TRBV12-4, the J gene TRBJ1-5; D might be TRBD1 (5 bases). The CDR3 bases are TGTGCCAGCGCGGAGGGCGCGGGACGGGGAGCCCAGCATTTT. Encoded protein: CASAEGAGRGAQHF.